This entry describes one T cell receptor (beta chain). Its matching antigen is unknown. The data originate from a study of T cell repertoires in cytomegalovirus infection. TCRdb ran MiXCR on the reads and lists one entry per CDR3 protein. The repertoire includes over 90,000 distinct CDR3 sequences, approximately 15% of them detected once, and roughly 8% sits in the top ten. General study findings and limits: Dominating the ex vivo response were TCR beta clonotypes that were CMV-specific and HLA-C-restricted.

J lost 8 bases, V lost 5 bases, and 11 bases had no gene match. Germline V lookup: CDR1 SEHNR, CDR2 FQNEAQ (reference sequence). The CDR3 is made up of 16 amino acids. Sequencing was done on a sample of PBMCs. This sequence joins TRBV7-9 and TRBJ1-4, with 10 positions matching TRBD1. The receptor was isolated from a human donor in good health (CMV status not recorded). Some clones in this sample may be carry-over from other donors' samples. In DNA, the CDR3 is TGTGCCAGCAGCCGCTCCGGGACAGGGGAGTTCGAAAAACTGTTTTTT. It specifies CASSRSGTGEFEKLFF.